Below, 22 T cell receptor beta chains from the same sample are listed, as sequenced in a study of blood T cell repertoires in COVID-19. Using immunoSEQ multiplex PCR, the repertoire was profiled, and TCRdb retains in-frame clones only, with some absent. This table has some 220,000 clones, 65% to 85% appearing once. Material: peripheral blood. The receptors derive from a human donor in a cohort sampled during active COVID-19.

The rearrangement links TRBV18 to TRBJ1-1, with 7 positions matching TRBD1. The V gene's germline CDR1 is KGHSH and CDR2 LQKENI. V lost 3 bases, J lost 4 bases, and 5 bases stayed unmatched. CDR3 length: 14 amino acids. The CDR3 region is CASSPPDRVTEAFF. CDR3 DNA sequence: TGTGCCAGCTCACCTCCAGACAGGGTCACTGAAGCTTTCTTT.

The rearrangement links TRBV5-1 to TRBJ2-7; possibly TRBD1 for D (5 bases). The CDR3 is 11 residues long. V was shortened by 0 bases and J by 7 bases, with 5 bases between the two germline ends. CDR1 and CDR2 from the germline V gene are SGHRS and YFSETQ. CDR3 DNA sequence: TGCGCCAGCAGCTTGGACAGGGAGCAGTACTTC. It encodes CASSLDREQYF.

The CDR3 here is CASSQEPGILTDTQYF. The CDR3 DNA sequence: TGTGCCAGCAGCCAAGAACCCGGGATACTCACAGATACGCAGTATTTT. The rearrangement uses TRBV14 and TRBJ2-3; TRBD2 might be the D (5 bases). There are 16 residues in the CDR3. The germline V and J ends were trimmed by 0 bases and 2 bases, with 12 bases remaining between them. Germline V gene sequence: CDR1 SGHDN, CDR2 FVKESK.

The chain employs TRBV10-3 and TRBJ2-1; 12 positions agree with TRBD2. This CDR3 has 13 amino acids. V lost 9 bases, J lost 7 bases, and 4 bases stayed unmatched. Germline loops: CDR1 ENHRY, CDR2 SYGVKD. CDR3 protein: CAILTSGGNEQFF. In DNA, the CDR3 is TGTGCCATATTGACTAGCGGGGGTAATGAGCAGTTCTTC.

The V gene is TRBV27, the J gene TRBJ1-6; D gene unclear. Trimming shortened V by 8 bases and J by 7 bases, and 6 bases separated the two germline ends. From germline, CDR1 is MNHEY and CDR2 SMNVEV (reference sequence). The CDR3 covers 11 residues. DNA of the CDR3: TGTGCCAGCGGCATGAATTCACCCCTCCACTTT. Its protein product is CASGMNSPLHF.

This chain uses TRBV19 with TRBJ2-7, with 9 positions matching TRBD2. The ends lost 6 bases at V and 3 bases at J; junction bases unmatched: 3. Germline assignment: CDR1 LNHDA and CDR2 SQIVND (reference sequence). The CDR3 spans 13 residues. CDR3 coding DNA: TGTGCCAGTAGACTAGCGGGCAACTACGAGCAGTACTTC. It specifies CASRLAGNYEQYF.

This clone appeared a few times. The chain couples TRBV14 to TRBJ1-2, with 7 positions matching TRBD1. The V segment lost 3 bases and the J segment 2 bases; nucleotides outside the gene matches: 9. This CDR3 region has 16 residues. CDR1 and CDR2 (germline): SGHDN, FVKESK. In DNA form, the CDR3 reads TGTGCCAGCAGCCATAGTTTTGGACAGGAAAACTATGGCTACACCTTC. The encoded protein is CASSHSFGQENYGYTF.

In this sample, this clone turned up once. V is TRBV7-2 and J is TRBJ1-5; D call uncertain. CDR1 and CDR2 from the germline V gene are SGHTA and FQGNSA. This CDR3 comprises 15 residues. Trimming took off 1 base at V and 0 bases at J, with 7 bases between the two ends. The CDR3, as DNA: TGTGCCAGCAGCTTAGTTACCGGTAGCAATCAGCCCCAGCATTTT. Translation: CASSLVTGSNQPQHF.

The chain joins TRBV18 to TRBJ2-1; 13 nucleotides match TRBD2. V lost 5 bases and J lost 7; bases outside the gene matches: 11. The CDR3 covers 17 residues. Per germline, CDR1 KGHSH and CDR2 LQKENI. The CDR3 region has the DNA TGTGCCAGCTCATCCTCAACTAGCGGGAGGGCCCGGAATGAGCAGTTCTTC. Amino acid sequence: CASSSSTSGRARNEQFF.

CDR3 residues: CASSYSSSGIGEQYF. CDR3 nucleotides: TGTGCCAGCAGTTACTCAAGTAGCGGGATCGGCGAGCAGTACTTC. The rearrangement uses TRBV6-6 and TRBJ2-7, with 8 positions matching TRBD2. Germline CDR1 reads MNHNY; CDR2 reads SVGAGI (reference sequence). The CDR3 covers 15 residues. V dropped 0 bases and J dropped 6; count of bases not matched to a gene: 7.

In this sample, this clone turned up a few times. The chain uses TRBV27 and TRBJ2-7, with D perhaps matching TRBD1 (5 bases). CDR1 MNHEY and CDR2 SMNVEV come from the germline V gene (reference sequence). V dropped 3 bases and J dropped 0 bases, with 9 bases sitting between them. CDR3 size: 14 residues. The chain's CDR3 is CASSLDTGSYEQYF. The CDR3 coding sequence is TGTGCCAGCAGTTTGGACACCGGCTCCTACGAGCAGTACTTC.

The chain employs TRBV28 and TRBJ2-7; 7 nucleotides line up with TRBD2. In germline, CDR1 is MDHEN, CDR2 SYDVKM. V shed 6 bases, J shed 6 bases, and the junction held 8 bases outside the gene matches. The CDR3 sequence is 13 residues long. CDR3 DNA sequence: TGTGCCAGCAGGGGGGGAGGGGTCGGCGAGCAGTACTTC. It is translated as CASRGGGVGEQYF.

The chain uses TRBV6-2 or TRBV6-3 and TRBJ2-5; D unclear. V lost 5 bases and J lost 2, with 6 bases in between. Germline CDR1 reads MNHEY; CDR2 reads SVGEGT. The CDR3 contains 12 residues. The CDR3 DNA reads TGTGCCAGCAGTACACGTCAAGAGACCCAGTACTTC. It is translated as CASSTRQETQYF.

This clone was recorded once. The rearrangement uses TRBV5-1 and TRBJ1-3; 8 bases are a match to TRBD1. CDR1 is SGHRS, CDR2 YFSETQ, per germline. CDR3 size: 18 residues. Trimming cost V 0 bases and J 1 base; bases outside gene matches: 9. The DNA of the CDR3 is TGCGCCAGCAGCTTGGTCGCAGGGGGCGTTCGGTCTGGAAACACCATATATTTT. Encoded protein: CASSLVAGGVRSGNTIYF.

This chain joins TRBV24-1 and TRBJ2-3; a weak D match, TRBD2 (6 bases). CDR1 and CDR2 from the germline V gene are KGHDR and SFDVKD. The CDR3 runs 13 residues. Trimming took 5 bases from V and 4 from J, leaving 9 bases between them. For the CDR3, the DNA is TGTGCCACCAGTGCCCCGGGGGCAGATACGCAGTATTTT. Amino acids: CATSAPGADTQYF.

The chain combines TRBV25-1 with TRBJ2-5; 8 bases agree with TRBD2. This CDR3 has 15 residues. From germline, CDR1 is MGHDK and CDR2 SYGVNS. Trimming cost V 3 bases and J 3 bases; bases outside gene matches: 6. In DNA, the CDR3 is TGTGCCAGCAGTGAGTACCTCGGGGGGGAAGAGACCCAGTACTTC. Protein: CASSEYLGGEETQYF.

The V call is TRBV5-1, the J call TRBJ2-7, with a weak D call TRBD1 (6 bases). The germline V gene encodes CDR1 SGHRS and CDR2 YFSETQ. Trimming stripped 4 bases from V and 6 bases from J, with 11 bases between. This CDR3 has 12 amino acids. Here the CDR3 reads CASSEGQLEQYF. CDR3 nucleotide sequence: TGCGCCAGCAGCGAAGGACAGCTCGAGCAGTACTTC. Complete variable domain (other parts from reference TRBV5-1 and TRBJ2-7): KAGVTQTPRYLIKTRGQQVTLSCSPISGHRSVSWYQQTPGQGLQFLFEYFSETQRNKGNFPGRFSGRQFSNSRSEMNVSTLELGDSALYLCASSEGQLEQYFGPGTRLTVT.

The V call is TRBV5-1, the J call TRBJ2-3; 9 bases are shared with TRBD2. Germline V CDR1 and CDR2: SGHRS, YFSETQ. The CDR3 length is 16 residues. V shed 1 base, J shed 5 bases, and the junction held 8 bases outside the gene matches. CDR3 nucleotide sequence: TGCGCCAGCAGCTTGACTGGCGGGAGGGCCGGAGATACGCAGTATTTT. Protein product: CASSLTGGRAGDTQYF.

This clone was recorded only once. This sequence joins TRBV7-3 and TRBJ2-5, with TRBD1 as a possible D gene (6 bases). With 1 base removed from V and 5 bases from J, the gap between germline ends came to 14 bases. This CDR3 contains 15 residues. CDR1 and CDR2 (germline): SGHTA, FQGTGA. The chain's CDR3 is CASSLISGGPETQYF. The CDR3, as DNA: TGTGCCAGCAGCTTAATTTCTGGGGGCCCCGAGACCCAGTACTTC.

This clone was seen a few times. V usage is TRBV5-5 and J usage is TRBJ2-7; 14 positions agree with TRBD2. There are 16 residues in the CDR3. With V trimmed by 4 bases and J by 3 bases, 6 bases remained unmatched. Germline values: CDR1 SGHKS, CDR2 YYEKEE (reference sequence). CDR3 coding DNA: TGTGCCAGCAGCCCCGGGACTAGCGGGGGCCTCTACGAGCAGTACTTC. As protein: CASSPGTSGGLYEQYF.

The chain recombines TRBV10-3 with TRBJ1-2; TRBD1 is a possible D gene (5 bases). This CDR3 is 16 amino acids long. CDR1 is ENHRY and CDR2 is SYGVKD in the germline V gene. V was cut by 0 bases and J by 0 bases, with 11 bases left in between. The CDR3 spells CAISESIRGANYGYTF. CDR3 nucleotides: TGTGCCATCAGTGAGTCGATCCGGGGGGCTAACTATGGCTACACCTTC.

The chain's CDR3 is CASSLLAGVEETQYF. Here the CDR3 DNA reads TGTGCCAGCAGTTTACTAGCGGGAGTGGAAGAGACCCAGTACTTC. This chain joins TRBV27 and TRBJ2-5; TRBD2 agrees at 10 bases. The junction had 3 bases not matched to a gene; V was cut back by 2 bases and J by 3 bases. CDR1 is MNHEY, CDR2 SMNVEV, per germline (reference sequence). The CDR3 loop spans 15 amino acids.